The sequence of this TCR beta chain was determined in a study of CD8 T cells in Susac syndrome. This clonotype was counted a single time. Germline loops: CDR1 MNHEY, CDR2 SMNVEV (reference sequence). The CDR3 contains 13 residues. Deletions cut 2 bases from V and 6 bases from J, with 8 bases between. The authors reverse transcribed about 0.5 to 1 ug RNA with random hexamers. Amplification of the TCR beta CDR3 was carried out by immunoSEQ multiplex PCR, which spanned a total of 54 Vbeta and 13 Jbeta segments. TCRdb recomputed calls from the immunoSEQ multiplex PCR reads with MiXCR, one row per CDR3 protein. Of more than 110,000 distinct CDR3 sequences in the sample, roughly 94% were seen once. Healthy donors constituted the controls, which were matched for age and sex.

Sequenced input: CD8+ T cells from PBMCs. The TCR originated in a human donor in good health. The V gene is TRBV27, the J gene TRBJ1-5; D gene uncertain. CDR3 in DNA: TGTGCCAGCAGTTTAGGGGTGAGTCAGCCCCAGCATTTT. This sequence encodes CASSLGVSQPQHF.